The clone carrying this T cell receptor (beta chain) was seen many times. Its antigen is still unknown. These data are taken from a study of T cell repertoires in cytomegalovirus infection. In the study overall: Matching HLA type, along with CMV infection, was indicated by public TCR beta signatures.

V was pared by 4 bases and J by 0 bases, with 10 bases between. This CDR3 has 15 amino acids. Germline CDR1 and CDR2: SGHVS and FQNEAQ. General study findings and limits: Clonotypes of TCR beta that were HLA-C-restricted and CMV-specific dominated the ex vivo response.

TCRdb called the reads again in MiXCR, with one record for every CDR3 protein. The sample lists approximately 700,000 distinct CDR3 sequences, 35% to 45% occurring once. The TCR comes from a human donor in good health (CMV status not recorded). Some clones in this sample may be carry-over from other donors' samples. The sequenced sample was PBMCs. The V and J genes are TRBV7-8 and TRBJ2-1, with TRBD2 as a possible D gene (6 bases). CDR3 in DNA: TGTGCCAGCAGCTCGGCTAGCGCCTCCTACAATGAGCAGTTCTTC. It is translated as CASSSASASYNEQFF.